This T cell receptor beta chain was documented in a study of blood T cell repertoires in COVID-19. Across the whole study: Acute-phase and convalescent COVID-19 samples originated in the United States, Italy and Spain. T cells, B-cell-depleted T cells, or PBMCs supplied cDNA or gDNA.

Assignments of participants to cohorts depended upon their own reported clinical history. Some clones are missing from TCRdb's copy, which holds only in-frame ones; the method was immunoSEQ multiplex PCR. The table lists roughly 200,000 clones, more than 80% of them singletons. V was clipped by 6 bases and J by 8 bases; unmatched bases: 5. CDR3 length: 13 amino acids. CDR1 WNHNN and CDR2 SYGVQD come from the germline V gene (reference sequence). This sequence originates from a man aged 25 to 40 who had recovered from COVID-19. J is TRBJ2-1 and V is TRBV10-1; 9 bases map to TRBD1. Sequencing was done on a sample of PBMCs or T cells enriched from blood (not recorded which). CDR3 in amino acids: CASSPGQGHEQFF. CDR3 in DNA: TGCGCCAGCAGCCCGGGACAGGGCCATGAGCAGTTCTTC.